This is a list of T cell receptor beta chains from one sample in a study of CD8 T cells in ankylosing spondylitis. TCRdb redid the calling of the 5' RACE reads with MiXCR, one entry per CDR3 protein. The sample lists 250,000 to 400,000 distinct CDR3 sequences; approximately 10% were seen once. The sample was blood, either unsorted or a sorted T cell fraction (not recorded which). The source of these receptors is a female donor with ankylosing spondylitis or in good health (not recorded which). Both conserved end residues are part of each CDR3. A D gene is named only where the DNA matches it firmly. Part of the rows lack a size; the others show once, few, many or a class for expanded clones.

v_gene: TRBV19; d_gene: TRBD2; len: 17; j_gene: TRBJ2-3; abundance: -; CDR3aa: CASSPRANGGAEDTQYF; CDR3nt: TGTGCCAGTAGTCCCAGAGCAAACGGGGGGGCCGAAGATACGCAGTATTTT
v_gene: TRBV20-1; d_gene: -; len: 13; j_gene: TRBJ1-5; abundance: many; CDR3aa: CSATSSSNQPQHF; CDR3nt: TGCAGTGCTACAAGCTCAAGCAATCAGCCCCAGCATTTT
v_gene: TRBV6-5; d_gene: -; len: 17; j_gene: TRBJ2-7; abundance: many; CDR3aa: CASSYPKGGPSSYEQYF; CDR3nt: TGTGCCAGCAGTTACCCGAAGGGGGGGCCCTCTTCCTACGAGCAGTACTTC
v_gene: TRBV2; d_gene: -; len: 13; j_gene: TRBJ2-1; abundance: few; CDR3aa: CASSPDRTRGLIF; CDR3nt: TGTGCCAGCAGTCCTGATCGAACGCGGGGTTTGATCTTC
v_gene: TRBV28; d_gene: TRBD2; len: 15; j_gene: TRBJ2-2; abundance: few; CDR3aa: CASSLLPGGAGELFF; CDR3nt: TGTGCCAGCAGTTTACTGCCCGGGGGGGCCGGGGAGCTGTTTTTT
v_gene: TRBV20-1; d_gene: -; len: 15; j_gene: TRBJ1-3; abundance: many; CDR3aa: CSARDLQVSGNTIYF; CDR3nt: TGCAGTGCTAGAGATCTGCAGGTCTCTGGAAACACCATATATTTT
v_gene: TRBV29-1; d_gene: -; len: 16; j_gene: TRBJ2-5; abundance: many; CDR3aa: CSVVGIGAGTTETQYF; CDR3nt: TGCAGCGTTGTCGGTATAGGGGCGGGGACGACGGAGACCCAGTACTTC
v_gene: TRBV5-1; d_gene: -; len: 15; j_gene: TRBJ2-3; abundance: many; CDR3aa: CASSLDRGNTDTQYF; CDR3nt: TGCGCCAGCAGCTTGGACCGGGGGAACACAGATACGCAGTATTTT
v_gene: TRBV5-1; d_gene: TRBD2; len: 14; j_gene: TRBJ2-3; abundance: many; CDR3aa: CASSLTSGSDTQYF; CDR3nt: TGCGCCAGCAGCTTGACTAGCGGGTCAGATACGCAGTATTTT
v_gene: TRBV5-1; d_gene: TRBD1; len: 16; j_gene: TRBJ2-1; abundance: -; CDR3aa: CASSLHQRGQGGEQFF; CDR3nt: TGCGCCAGCAGCTTGCACCAAAGGGGACAGGGCGGAGAGCAGTTCTTC
v_gene: TRBV7-9; d_gene: -; len: 15; j_gene: TRBJ1-6; abundance: many; CDR3aa: CASSPIGGPNSPLHF; CDR3nt: TGTGCCAGCAGCCCAATCGGGGGGCCTAATTCACCCCTCCACTTT
v_gene: TRBV4-2; d_gene: TRBD2; len: 18; j_gene: TRBJ2-3; abundance: -; CDR3aa: CASSQERLAGGGTDTQYF; CDR3nt: TGTGCCAGCAGCCAAGAGAGGCTAGCGGGAGGCGGGACAGATACGCAGTATTTT
v_gene: TRBV3-1; d_gene: -; len: 19; j_gene: TRBJ2-1; abundance: -; CDR3aa: CASRGDWGRSGPGPNEQFF; CDR3nt: TGTGCCAGCAGGGGGGATTGGGGCAGATCTGGACCCGGTCCGAATGAGCAGTTCTTC
v_gene: TRBV28; d_gene: TRBD2; len: 15; j_gene: TRBJ2-2; abundance: many; CDR3aa: CASKRTSGRAGELFF; CDR3nt: TGTGCCAGCAAGCGTACTAGCGGGAGAGCCGGGGAGCTGTTTTTT
v_gene: TRBV28; d_gene: -; len: 14; j_gene: TRBJ1-2; abundance: many; CDR3aa: CASSLDSTLYGYTF; CDR3nt: TGTGCCAGCAGTCTCGACAGTACCCTCTATGGCTACACCTTC
v_gene: TRBV11-2; d_gene: -; len: 15; j_gene: TRBJ2-1; abundance: many; CDR3aa: CASSVPSLEDNEQFF; CDR3nt: TGTGCCAGCAGCGTCCCATCCCTCGAAGATAATGAGCAGTTCTTC
v_gene: TRBV28; d_gene: -; len: 16; j_gene: TRBJ2-7; abundance: many; CDR3aa: CASRALATVEGYEQYF; CDR3nt: TGTGCCAGCAGGGCATTGGCGACAGTTGAAGGCTACGAGCAGTACTTC
v_gene: TRBV20-1; d_gene: TRBD1; len: 14; j_gene: TRBJ1-1; abundance: many; CDR3aa: CSATRGGRGTEAFF; CDR3nt: TGCAGTGCCACCAGGGGGGGAAGAGGCACTGAAGCTTTCTTT
v_gene: TRBV5-1; d_gene: TRBD1; len: 14; j_gene: TRBJ1-1; abundance: many; CDR3aa: CASSLGTGNTEAFF; CDR3nt: TGCGCCAGCAGCTTAGGGACAGGGAACACTGAAGCTTTCTTT
v_gene: TRBV7-6; d_gene: TRBD2; len: 15; j_gene: TRBJ2-1; abundance: once; CDR3aa: CASRQRGSSYNEQFF; CDR3nt: TGTGCCAGCAGGCAGCGGGGGAGCTCCTACAATGAGCAGTTCTTC
v_gene: TRBV10-1; d_gene: TRBD2; len: 18; j_gene: TRBJ2-4; abundance: -; CDR3aa: CASRTGTSGGLAKNIQYF; CDR3nt: TGCGCCAGCAGGACCGGGACTAGCGGGGGGCTAGCCAAAAACATTCAGTACTTC
v_gene: TRBV5-1; d_gene: TRBD2; len: 13; j_gene: TRBJ2-3; abundance: -; CDR3aa: CASSTSGTATQYF; CDR3nt: TGCGCCAGTTCCACTAGCGGGACGGCTACGCAGTATTTT
v_gene: TRBV11-2; d_gene: TRBD2; len: 18; j_gene: TRBJ2-1; abundance: once; CDR3aa: CASSKSLTSGGIYNEQFF; CDR3nt: TGTGCCAGCAGCAAAAGCCTGACTAGCGGGGGGATCTACAATGAGCAGTTCTTC
v_gene: TRBV6-6; d_gene: -; len: 12; j_gene: TRBJ2-7; abundance: few; CDR3aa: CASSTFAYEQYF; CDR3nt: TGTGCCAGCAGTACCTTTGCCTACGAGCAGTACTTC
v_gene: TRBV12-3/TRBV12-4; d_gene: TRBD1; len: 15; j_gene: TRBJ2-3; abundance: many; CDR3aa: CASSPTGSGTDTQYF; CDR3nt: TGTGCCAGCAGTCCGACAGGGTCGGGAACAGATACGCAGTATTTT
v_gene: TRBV11-2; d_gene: TRBD1; len: 16; j_gene: TRBJ2-7; abundance: few; CDR3aa: CASSSQPTGQGGEQYF; CDR3nt: TGTGCCAGCAGCTCGCAACCCACTGGACAGGGCGGGGAGCAGTACTTC
v_gene: TRBV3-1; d_gene: TRBD1; len: 14; j_gene: TRBJ1-1; abundance: many; CDR3aa: CASRRGQGNTEAFF; CDR3nt: TGTGCCAGCAGGCGAGGACAGGGGAACACTGAAGCTTTCTTT
v_gene: TRBV15; d_gene: TRBD1; len: 16; j_gene: TRBJ2-7; abundance: few; CDR3aa: CATSRDRSGQLYEQYF; CDR3nt: TGTGCCACCAGCAGAGATCGGTCGGGACAGCTCTACGAGCAGTACTTC
v_gene: TRBV7-8; d_gene: -; len: 14; j_gene: TRBJ2-1; abundance: -; CDR3aa: CASSLVTTYNEQFF; CDR3nt: TGTGCCAGCAGCTTAGTGACTACCTACAATGAGCAGTTCTTC
v_gene: TRBV5-1; d_gene: TRBD2; len: 15; j_gene: TRBJ2-2; abundance: many; CDR3aa: CASRYETSVTGELFF; CDR3nt: TGCGCCAGCAGATATGAGACTAGCGTCACCGGGGAGCTGTTTTTT
v_gene: TRBV20-1; d_gene: TRBD2; len: 19; j_gene: TRBJ2-3; abundance: -; CDR3aa: CCAPPLAGGSQIWADTQYF; CDR3nt: TGCTGTGCTCCTCCTCTTGCGGGAGGATCCCAGATATGGGCAGATACGCAGTATTTT
v_gene: TRBV5-1; d_gene: -; len: 16; j_gene: TRBJ2-6; abundance: few; CDR3aa: CASSDSTVSGANVLTF; CDR3nt: TGCGCCAGCTCGGACAGTACAGTCTCTGGGGCCAACGTCCTGACTTTC
v_gene: TRBV20-1; d_gene: TRBD2; len: 16; j_gene: TRBJ2-1; abundance: many; CDR3aa: CSARIRELASNNEQFF; CDR3nt: TGCAGTGCTAGAATAAGGGAACTAGCGAGTAACAATGAGCAGTTCTTC
v_gene: TRBV7-2; d_gene: TRBD1; len: 13; j_gene: TRBJ2-7; abundance: many; CDR3aa: CASSRDRSFEQYF; CDR3nt: TGTGCCAGCAGCCGGGACAGGTCTTTCGAGCAGTACTTC
v_gene: TRBV4-3; d_gene: TRBD2; len: 15; j_gene: TRBJ2-1; abundance: -; CDR3aa: CASSQAAGGPHEQFF; CDR3nt: TGCGCCAGCAGCCAAGCGGCGGGAGGGCCTCATGAGCAGTTCTTC
v_gene: TRBV9; d_gene: -; len: 16; j_gene: TRBJ1-2; abundance: once; CDR3aa: CASSVESGVINYGYTF; CDR3nt: TGTGCCAGCAGCGTAGAGTCAGGGGTCATTAACTATGGCTACACCTTC
v_gene: TRBV20-1; d_gene: -; len: 13; j_gene: TRBJ2-3; abundance: many; CDR3aa: CSAPIPSTDTQYF; CDR3nt: TGCAGTGCTCCAATCCCTAGCACAGATACGCAGTATTTT
v_gene: TRBV27; d_gene: -; len: 15; j_gene: TRBJ2-7; abundance: few; CDR3aa: CASSFLSGALNEQYF; CDR3nt: TGTGCCAGCAGTTTCCTGTCGGGAGCACTAAACGAGCAGTACTTC
v_gene: TRBV27; d_gene: -; len: 17; j_gene: TRBJ2-1; abundance: -; CDR3aa: CASSLYSGGRERNEQFF; CDR3nt: TGTGCCAGCAGTTTATATTCAGGGGGGAGAGAGAGGAATGAGCAGTTCTTC
v_gene: TRBV7-9; d_gene: TRBD1; len: 14; j_gene: TRBJ1-1; abundance: many; CDR3aa: CASSGQGITTEAFF; CDR3nt: TGTGCCAGCTCCGGACAGGGGATAACGACTGAAGCTTTCTTT
v_gene: TRBV10-3; d_gene: -; len: 13; j_gene: TRBJ1-2; abundance: many; CDR3aa: CAISDGGGRGYTF; CDR3nt: TGTGCCATCAGTGACGGGGGGGGTAGAGGCTACACCTTC
v_gene: TRBV5-6; d_gene: TRBD1; len: 16; j_gene: TRBJ1-3; abundance: many; CDR3aa: CASSFRDRGYGNTIYF; CDR3nt: TGTGCCAGCAGCTTCCGGGACAGGGGCTACGGAAACACCATATATTTT
v_gene: TRBV4-1; d_gene: -; len: 15; j_gene: TRBJ2-1; abundance: -; CDR3aa: CASSQDRGPYNEQFF; CDR3nt: TGCGCCAGCAGCCAAGATCGGGGCCCCTACAATGAGCAGTTCTTC
v_gene: TRBV5-6; d_gene: TRBD1; len: 15; j_gene: TRBJ2-5; abundance: many; CDR3aa: CASSLGQGRAKTQYF; CDR3nt: TGTGCCAGCAGCCTCGGACAGGGTAGGGCGAAGACCCAGTACTTC
v_gene: TRBV1; d_gene: -; len: 14; j_gene: TRBJ1-1; abundance: many; CDR3aa: CTSTSGKRSTEAFF; CDR3nt: TGCACCAGCACCTCCGGGAAGAGGAGCACTGAAGCTTTCTTT
v_gene: TRBV27; d_gene: -; len: 15; j_gene: TRBJ2-1; abundance: many; CDR3aa: CASSLGQGRNNEQFF; CDR3nt: TGTGCCAGCTCCCTGGGGCAGGGGCGGAACAATGAGCAGTTCTTC
v_gene: TRBV15; d_gene: -; len: 14; j_gene: TRBJ2-7; abundance: many; CDR3aa: CATSRDLRRDEQYF; CDR3nt: TGTGCCACCAGCAGAGATTTGCGTCGAGACGAGCAGTACTTC
v_gene: TRBV5-1; d_gene: TRBD2; len: 15; j_gene: TRBJ2-1; abundance: many; CDR3aa: CASSFERGGYNEQFF; CDR3nt: TGCGCCAGCAGCTTTGAGCGGGGGGGCTACAATGAGCAGTTCTTC
v_gene: TRBV5-1; d_gene: TRBD1; len: 15; j_gene: TRBJ1-4; abundance: many; CDR3aa: CASSSGTGNSEKLFF; CDR3nt: TGCGCCAGCAGCTCCGGGACAGGGAATTCCGAAAAACTGTTTTTT
v_gene: TRBV5-1; d_gene: TRBD2; len: 17; j_gene: TRBJ2-3; abundance: many; CDR3aa: CASSPFSGGAVTDTQYF; CDR3nt: TGCGCCAGCAGCCCCTTTAGCGGGGGGGCCGTCACAGATACGCAGTATTTT
v_gene: TRBV6-2/TRBV6-3; d_gene: TRBD1; len: 15; j_gene: TRBJ2-3; abundance: few; CDR3aa: CASSSRDRVADTQYF; CDR3nt: TGTGCCAGCAGTTCCCGGGACAGGGTTGCAGATACGCAGTATTTT
v_gene: TRBV20-1; d_gene: -; len: 14; j_gene: TRBJ1-3; abundance: many; CDR3aa: CSANPGTPGNTIYF; CDR3nt: TGCAGTGCTAACCCGGGGACGCCTGGAAACACCATATATTTT
v_gene: TRBV5-1; d_gene: -; len: 13; j_gene: TRBJ2-3; abundance: many; CDR3aa: CASRKDVSDTQYF; CDR3nt: TGCGCCAGCAGAAAGGATGTGTCGGATACGCAGTATTTT
v_gene: TRBV5-8; d_gene: TRBD2; len: 14; j_gene: TRBJ2-1; abundance: few; CDR3aa: CASSYQRGRNEQFF; CDR3nt: TGTGCCAGCAGCTACCAGCGGGGCCGAAATGAGCAGTTCTTC
v_gene: TRBV5-1; d_gene: -; len: 15; j_gene: TRBJ1-1; abundance: few; CDR3aa: CASSDLGRGNTEAFF; CDR3nt: TGCGCCAGCAGCGACCTAGGACGCGGAAACACTGAAGCTTTCTTT